Here is one TCR beta chain with its context. This entry comes from a study of blood T cell repertoires in COVID-19. The assay was immunoSEQ multiplex PCR, and TCRdb's table has in-frame clones only and misses some. The sample shows approximately 44,000 clones, about nine tenths of them seen only once. The CDR3 loop spans 14 amino acids. Germline V lookup: CDR1 LNHDA, CDR2 SQIVND (reference sequence). V lost 3 bases and J lost 1, with 9 bases in between. The sequenced sample consisted of peripheral blood. This sequence was found in a human donor in a cohort sampled during active COVID-19. The chain has TRBV19 and TRBJ1-1, with D hard to call. This chain's CDR3 is CASSMRESNTEAFF. Here the CDR3 DNA reads TGTGCCAGTAGTATGAGGGAATCGAACACTGAAGCTTTCTTT. Combining the CDR3 with reference TRBV19 and TRBJ1-1 gives the whole variable domain DGGITQSPKYLFRKEGQNVTLSCEQNLNHDAMYWYRQDPGQGLRLIYYSQIVNDFQKGDIAEGYSVSREKKESFPLTVTSAQKNPTAFYLCASSMRESNTEAFFGQGTRLTVV.